These 8 T cell receptor beta chains were all obtained from the same sample, sequenced in a study of Ad26.COV2.S vaccination and SARS-CoV-2 variants. Repertoires were generated with immunoSEQ multiplex PCR, while TCRdb's copy carries only in-frame clones and drops some. The sample carries roughly 680,000 clones, approximately 88% recorded once. As for treatment: about 20 received Ad26.COV2.S at low or high dose, single or two shots; roughly five received placebo; per-sample allocation not given. Samples came from day 63 after the first vaccine or placebo injection. This specimen was peripheral blood, taken in a trial of Ad26.COV2.S vaccine versus placebo. These receptors came from a person between 18 and 60 years old who received the Ad26.COV2.S COVID-19 vaccine or a placebo.

The CDR3 region is CASSMIPGQRSSYEQYF. The CDR3 DNA reads as TGTGCCAGTAGTATGATTCCGGGGCAGAGGAGCTCCTACGAGCAGTACTTC. The rearrangement joins TRBV19 to TRBJ2-7; D is perhaps TRBD1 or TRBD2 (5 bases each). The V gene's germline CDR1 is LNHDA and CDR2 SQIVND (reference sequence). The CDR3 has 17 amino acids. V was trimmed by 3 bases and J by 0 bases, leaving 18 bases between them.

The V and J genes are TRBV13 and TRBJ2-2, with TRBD2 as a possible D gene (5 bases). The CDR3 is 17 residues long. V was clipped by 5 bases and J by 3 bases, with 19 bases between them. Germline assignment: CDR1 PRHDT and CDR2 FYEKMQ (reference sequence). The CDR3: CASSPSSFSADTGELFF. DNA of the CDR3: TGTGCCAGCAGCCCCAGCTCATTCTCAGCGGACACCGGGGAGCTGTTTTTT.

This rearrangement joins TRBV12-5 to TRBJ1-1, with a weak D call TRBD1 (5 bases). V was pared by 3 bases and J by 7 bases, with 18 bases between. The CDR3 contains 15 residues. Germline V CDR1 and CDR2: LGHNT, FRNRAP. CDR3 DNA: TGTGCTAGTGGTTTTGGCTTAGGTGGGGGGATTGAAGCTTTCTTT. Encoded protein: CASGFGLGGGIEAFF.

The gene calls are TRBV11-2 and TRBJ1-3; D is undetermined. Trimming shortened V by 1 base and J by 4 bases, and 11 bases separated the two germline ends. Germline V gene sequence: CDR1 SGHAT, CDR2 FQNNGV. The CDR3 is 15 amino acids. The CDR3 sequence: CASSLGSEFGNTIYF. The CDR3 nucleotides are TGTGCCAGCAGCTTAGGGTCAGAATTCGGAAACACCATATATTTT.

The chain couples TRBV19 to TRBJ1-4; D gene uncertain. Germline V gene lookup returns CDR1 LNHDA and CDR2 SQIVND (reference sequence). V was cut by 6 bases and J by 4 bases, with 9 bases left in between. The CDR3 totals 13 residues. The CDR3 protein is CASSKIDNEKLFF. The DNA for the CDR3 is TGTGCCAGTAGCAAGATAGATAATGAAAAACTGTTTTTT.

The V call is TRBV7-9, the J call TRBJ1-4; 9 bases agree with TRBD1. Looked up from germline, CDR1 is SEHNR and CDR2 is FQNEAQ (reference sequence). V shed 5 bases, J shed 5 bases, and the junction held 6 bases outside the gene matches. The CDR3 sequence is 15 residues long. The DNA of the CDR3 is TGTGCCAGCAGCCCCGGACAGGGGAAAAATGAAAAACTGTTTTTT. This encodes CASSPGQGKNEKLFF.

This clone was observed once. V is TRBV7-2 and J is TRBJ2-5; 8 bases agree with TRBD1. CDR1 is SGHTA and CDR2 is FQGNSA in the germline V gene. The CDR3 runs 13 residues. With V trimmed by 5 bases and J by 5 bases, 4 bases remained unmatched. The CDR3 is CASSRDRSETQYF. The CDR3 DNA reads TGTGCCAGCAGCCGGGACAGGTCGGAGACCCAGTACTTC.

This clone appeared a single time. The chain has TRBV29-1 and TRBJ1-1, with D possibly matching TRBD1 (5 bases). This CDR3 region has 16 residues. The ends were cut back, 0 bases at V and 2 bases at J, with 16 bases in the middle. Germline CDR1 SQVTM, CDR2 ANQGSEA. The DNA for the CDR3 is TGCAGCGTTGAAGATCTAGGGGCCAGCTTAAACACTGAAGCTTTCTTT. Protein sequence: CSVEDLGASLNTEAFF.